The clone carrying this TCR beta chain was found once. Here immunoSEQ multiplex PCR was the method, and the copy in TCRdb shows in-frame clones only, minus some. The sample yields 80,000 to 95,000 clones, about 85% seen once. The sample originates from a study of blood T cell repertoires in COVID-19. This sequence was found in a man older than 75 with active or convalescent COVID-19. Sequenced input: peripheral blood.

DNA of the CDR3: TGTGCCAGTACCGCGGGCCTGAGCTCCTACAATGAGCAGTTCTTC. Its translation: CASTAGLSSYNEQFF. The rearrangement uses TRBV11-2 and TRBJ2-1; tentatively, D is TRBD2 (5 bases). With 9 bases removed from V and 0 bases from J, the gap between germline ends came to 15 bases. Looked up from germline, CDR1 is SGHAT and CDR2 is FQNNGV. CDR3 length: 15 residues.